Following are 9 T cell receptor beta chains from one sample sequenced in a study of blood T cell repertoires in COVID-19. The protocol was immunoSEQ multiplex PCR, while the TCRdb copy is restricted to in-frame clones and leaves out a portion. The data contain approximately 200,000 clones, about 79% of them singletons. The specimen was PBMCs or T cells enriched from blood (not recorded which). These receptors came from a woman aged 40 to 50 with acute COVID-19.

This clone was recorded many times. The chain recombines TRBV30 with TRBJ1-1; D may be TRBD1 (6 bases). CDR1 and CDR2 from the germline V gene are GTSNPN and SVGIG (reference sequence). The ends were cut back, 0 bases at V and 7 bases at J, with 6 bases in the middle. The CDR3 length is 11 residues. CDR3 coding DNA: TGTGCCTGGAGTGTACAGGGTGAAGCTTTCTTT. Its protein product is CAWSVQGEAFF.

V gene TRBV19 combines with J gene TRBJ2-7; 7 bases agree with TRBD1. The germline V gene encodes CDR1 LNHDA and CDR2 SQIVND (reference sequence). V dropped 11 bases and J dropped 5; count of bases not matched to a gene: 18. There are 15 residues in the CDR3. This CDR3 is CASSGTVISRDEQYF. The DNA of the CDR3 is TGTGCCTCATCCGGGACAGTTATCAGCCGGGACGAGCAGTACTTC.

The V and J genes are TRBV14 and TRBJ2-3; the D gene is possibly TRBD1 (5 bases). The CDR3 covers 14 residues. Germline V lookup: CDR1 SGHDN, CDR2 FVKESK. Trimming stripped 4 bases from V and 3 bases from J, with 11 bases between. CDR3: CASSPRQYTDTQYF. In DNA, the CDR3 is TGTGCCAGCAGCCCTAGACAGTATACAGATACGCAGTATTTT.

The chain employs TRBV10-3 and TRBJ1-1, with D possibly TRBD1 on 6 matching bases. CDR3 length: 15 amino acids. Per germline, CDR1 ENHRY and CDR2 SYGVKD. V lost 10 bases and J lost 4, with 22 bases in between. The CDR3 protein is CATHPVGGAGTEAFF. CDR3 sequence (DNA): TGTGCCACCCACCCTGTCGGGGGGGCGGGCACTGAAGCTTTCTTT.

This sequence joins TRBV13 and TRBJ2-2; weak D call: TRBD1 (5 bases). The V end lost 1 base, the J end lost 2 bases, and 17 bases lay between the germline ends. Germline CDR1 and CDR2: PRHDT and FYEKMQ (reference sequence). The CDR3 spans 18 residues. CDR3 bases: TGTGCCAGCAGCTTAGAGGGGCTGTCTACGGTAAACACCGGGGAGCTGTTTTTT. It encodes CASSLEGLSTVNTGELFF.

The rearrangement uses TRBV7-3 and TRBJ1-6; 7 positions match TRBD1. V dropped 4 bases and J dropped 14; count of bases not matched to a gene: 5. The germline CDR1 and CDR2 sequences are SGHTA and FQGTGA. This CDR3 region has 12 residues. CDR3 residues: CASSSNRGTLHF. The CDR3 DNA sequence: TGTGCCAGCAGCTCGAACAGGGGTACCCTCCACTTT.

The chain couples TRBV6-1 to TRBJ2-7, with 8 bases fitting TRBD2. The CDR3 has 15 residues. Germline assignment: CDR1 MNHNS and CDR2 SASEGT. The V and J ends lost 2 bases and 5 bases, in that order; junction bases with no gene match: 8. The chain's CDR3 is CASSELSGSPNEQYF. In nucleotides, the CDR3 is TGTGCCAGCAGTGAATTGAGCGGGAGTCCGAACGAGCAGTACTTC.

This sequence joins TRBV11-2 and TRBJ2-7; D is undetermined. CDR1 and CDR2 (germline): SGHAT, FQNNGV. This CDR3 region has 14 residues. The V end lost 4 bases, the J end lost 5 bases, and 15 bases lay between the germline ends. For the CDR3, the DNA is TGTGCCAGCAGCTCCCCCCGGTTATTGAACGAGCAGTACTTC. Protein: CASSSPRLLNEQYF.

The V call is TRBV5-1, the J call TRBJ1-1; D ambiguous. CDR1 and CDR2 from the germline V gene are SGHRS and YFSETQ. The CDR3 has 14 residues. With 4 bases removed from V and 1 base from J, the gap between germline ends came to 11 bases. CDR3: CASSRSTGNTEAFF. The CDR3 coding sequence is TGCGCCAGCAGCCGTTCCACCGGGAACACTGAAGCTTTCTTT.